The TCR beta chain described here comes from a study of CXCR3-negative and CXCR3-positive naive CD8 T cells. The wider study: Per-library TRB read counts averaged about 1.5 +/- 0.3 million, adding up to 130 million to 150 million in total. The study, taken as a whole, reports: Naive CXCR3-negative cells resembled naive CXCR3-positive cells in TRBV-TRBJ usage; memory cells differed.

The V gene's germline CDR1 is SGHRS and CDR2 YFSETQ. This CDR3 comprises 17 residues. On this clonotype itself: Its antigen remains unknown.

Preparation of TRB cDNA libraries relied on 5' RACE carrying UMI labels. From its re-call of the 5' RACE reads, TCRdb lists each CDR3 protein once, without DNA. The listing contains fewer than 55,000 distinct CDR3 sequences. This receptor was obtained from a human donor in good health. Some clones in this sample may be carry-over from other donors' samples. This chain joins TRBV5-1 and TRBJ2-5; TCRdb proposes TRBD2, but this gene call is untestable without DNA. The sequenced sample consisted of naive CXCR3- CD8+ T cells from blood. Stated subset: CD45RO-CCR7+CD27+CD95- naive CD8+ T cells lacking CXCR3 (TNR3-). CDR3 sequence: CASSLETSGGIQETQYF.